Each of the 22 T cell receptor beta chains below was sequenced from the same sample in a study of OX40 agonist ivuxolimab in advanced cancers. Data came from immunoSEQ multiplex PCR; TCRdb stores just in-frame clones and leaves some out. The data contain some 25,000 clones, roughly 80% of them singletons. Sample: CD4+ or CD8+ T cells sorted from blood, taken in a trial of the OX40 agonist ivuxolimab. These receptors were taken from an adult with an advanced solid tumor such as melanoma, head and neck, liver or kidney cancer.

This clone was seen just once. The CDR3 region has the DNA TGCGCCAGCAGCCAAGATTCGAGACTAGAGTACGGGGAGCTGTTTTTT. Its translation is CASSQDSRLEYGELFF. The chain is built from TRBV4-1 and TRBJ2-2; D is perhaps TRBD2 (6 bases). The CDR3 runs to 16 residues. The V end was cut by 0 bases, the J end by 7 bases, with 15 bases between. Per germline, CDR1 MGHRA and CDR2 YSYEKL.

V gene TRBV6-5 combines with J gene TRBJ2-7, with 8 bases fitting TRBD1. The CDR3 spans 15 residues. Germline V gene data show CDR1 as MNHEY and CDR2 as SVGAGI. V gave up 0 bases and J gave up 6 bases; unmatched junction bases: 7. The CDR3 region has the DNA TGTGCCAGCAGTTACTCTGGGCAGGGGGCTTCCGAGCAGTACTTC. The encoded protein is CASSYSGQGASEQYF.

The CDR3 nucleotides are TGTGCCAGCAGCCAAGAATGGCCGGTGTACACTGAAGCTTTCTTT. It is translated as CASSQEWPVYTEAFF. V and J are TRBV14 and TRBJ1-1, with D unresolved. CDR1 SGHDN and CDR2 FVKESK come from the germline V gene. The CDR3 extends over 15 amino acids. Trimming cost V 0 bases and J 3 bases, with 11 bases left between them.

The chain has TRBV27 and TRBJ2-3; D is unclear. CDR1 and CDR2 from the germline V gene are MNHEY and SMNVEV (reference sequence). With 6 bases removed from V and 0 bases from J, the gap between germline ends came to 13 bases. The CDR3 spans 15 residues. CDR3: CASRPLEASTDTQYF. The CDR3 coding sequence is TGTGCCAGCAGACCCCTAGAGGCTAGCACAGATACGCAGTATTTT.

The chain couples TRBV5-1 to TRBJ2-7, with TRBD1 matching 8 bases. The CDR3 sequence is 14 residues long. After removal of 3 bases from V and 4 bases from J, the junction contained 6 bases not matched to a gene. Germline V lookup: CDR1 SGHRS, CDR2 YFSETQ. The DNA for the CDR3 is TGCGCCAGCAGCTCCGGGACAGGCATATACGAGCAGTACTTC. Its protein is CASSSGTGIYEQYF.

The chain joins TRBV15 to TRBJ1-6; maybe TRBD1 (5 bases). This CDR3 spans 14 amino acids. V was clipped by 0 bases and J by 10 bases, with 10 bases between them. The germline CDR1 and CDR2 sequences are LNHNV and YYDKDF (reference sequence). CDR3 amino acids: CATSRENRDSPLHF. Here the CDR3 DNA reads TGTGCCACCAGCAGAGAGAATAGGGACTCACCCCTCCACTTT.

The CDR3 DNA is TGTGCCAGCAGCCTCATATCGGGAGAGCCCCAGCATTTT. Its translation: CASSLISGEPQHF. The chain uses TRBV5-5 and TRBJ1-5, with no clear D. V was trimmed by 4 bases and J by 8 bases, leaving 13 bases between them. Germline V gene lookup returns CDR1 SGHKS and CDR2 YYEKEE (reference sequence). The CDR3 loop spans 13 amino acids. Variable domain in full (rest from reference TRBV5-5 and TRBJ1-5): DAGVTQSPTHLIKTRGQQVTLRCSPISGHKSVSWYQQVLGQGPQFIFQYYEKEERGRGNFPDRFSARQFPNYSSELNVNALLLGDSALYLCASSLISGEPQHFGDGTRLSIL.

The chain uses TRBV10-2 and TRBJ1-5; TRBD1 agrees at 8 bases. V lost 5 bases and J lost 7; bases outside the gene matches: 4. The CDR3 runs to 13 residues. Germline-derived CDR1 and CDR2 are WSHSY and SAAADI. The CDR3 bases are TGCGCCAGCAGTAGACAGGGGAGGCAGCCCCAGCATTTT. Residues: CASSRQGRQPQHF.

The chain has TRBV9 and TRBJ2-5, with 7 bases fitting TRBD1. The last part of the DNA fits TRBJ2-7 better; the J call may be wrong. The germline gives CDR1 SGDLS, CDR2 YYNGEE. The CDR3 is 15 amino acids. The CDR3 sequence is CASSGRDSGHYEQYF. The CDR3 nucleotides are TGTGCCAGCAGCGGAAGGGACAGCGGACACTACGAGCAGTACTTC.

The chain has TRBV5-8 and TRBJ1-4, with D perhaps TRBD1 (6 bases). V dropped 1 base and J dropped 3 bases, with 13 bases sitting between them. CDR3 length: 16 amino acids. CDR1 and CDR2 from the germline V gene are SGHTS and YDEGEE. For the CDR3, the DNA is TGTGCCAGCAGCTTGTATACAGGGTATCCTAATGAAAAACTGTTTTTT. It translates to CASSLYTGYPNEKLFF.

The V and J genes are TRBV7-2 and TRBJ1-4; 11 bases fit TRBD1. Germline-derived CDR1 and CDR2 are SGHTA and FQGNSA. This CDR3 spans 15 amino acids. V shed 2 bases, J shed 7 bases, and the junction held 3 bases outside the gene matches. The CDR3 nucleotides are TGTGCCAGCAGCTTATTAGGGACAGGGGGTGAAAAACTGTTTTTT. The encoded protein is CASSLLGTGGEKLFF.

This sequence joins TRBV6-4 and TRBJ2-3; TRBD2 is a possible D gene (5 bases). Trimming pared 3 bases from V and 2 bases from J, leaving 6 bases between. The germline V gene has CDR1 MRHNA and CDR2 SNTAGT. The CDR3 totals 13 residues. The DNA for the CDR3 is TGTGCCAGCAGTGAAGCGGACACAGATACGCAGTATTTT. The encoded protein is CASSEADTDTQYF.

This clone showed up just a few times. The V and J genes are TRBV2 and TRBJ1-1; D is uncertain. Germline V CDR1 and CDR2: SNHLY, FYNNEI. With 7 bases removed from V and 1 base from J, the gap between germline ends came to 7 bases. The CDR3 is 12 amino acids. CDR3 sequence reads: CASKRANTEAFF. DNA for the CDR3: TGTGCCAGCAAACGGGCGAACACTGAAGCTTTCTTT.

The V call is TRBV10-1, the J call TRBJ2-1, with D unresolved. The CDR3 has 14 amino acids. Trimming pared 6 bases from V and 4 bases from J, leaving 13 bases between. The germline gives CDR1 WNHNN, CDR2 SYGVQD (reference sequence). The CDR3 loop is CASSHTTEYNEQFF. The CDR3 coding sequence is TGCGCCAGCAGCCATACAACGGAGTACAATGAGCAGTTCTTC.

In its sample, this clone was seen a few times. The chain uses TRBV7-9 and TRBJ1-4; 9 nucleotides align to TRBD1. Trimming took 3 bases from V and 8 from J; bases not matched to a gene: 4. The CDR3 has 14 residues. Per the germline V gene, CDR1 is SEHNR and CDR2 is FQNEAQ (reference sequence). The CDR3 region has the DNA TGTGCCAGCAGCTTGGGACAGGGAGTCGAAAAACTGTTTTTT. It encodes CASSLGQGVEKLFF.

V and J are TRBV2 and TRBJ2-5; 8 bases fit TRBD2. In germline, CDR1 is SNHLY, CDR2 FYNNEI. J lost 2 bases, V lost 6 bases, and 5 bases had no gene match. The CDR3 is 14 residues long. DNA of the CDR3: TGTGCCAGCAGCCTAGCGGGCGCTCAAGAGACCCAGTACTTC. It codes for CASSLAGAQETQYF.

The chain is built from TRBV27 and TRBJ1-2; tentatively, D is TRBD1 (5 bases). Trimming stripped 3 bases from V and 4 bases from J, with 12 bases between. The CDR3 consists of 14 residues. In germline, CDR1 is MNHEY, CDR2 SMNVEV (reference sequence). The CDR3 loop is CASSFSRAGYGYTF. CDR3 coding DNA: TGTGCCAGCAGTTTCTCCAGGGCCGGCTATGGCTACACCTTC.

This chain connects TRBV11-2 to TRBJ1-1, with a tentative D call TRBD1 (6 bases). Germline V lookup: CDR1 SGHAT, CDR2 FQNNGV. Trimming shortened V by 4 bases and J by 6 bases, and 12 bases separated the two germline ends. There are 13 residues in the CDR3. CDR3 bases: TGTGCCAGCAGCTATCACAGGGAATCTGAAGCTTTCTTT. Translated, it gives CASSYHRESEAFF.

Here the CDR3 reads CASSLEEGTGGYTF. In DNA, the CDR3 is TGTGCCAGCAGCTTAGAAGAGGGGACGGGTGGCTACACCTTC. The chain joins TRBV7-9 to TRBJ1-2; tentative D call: TRBD1 (5 bases). CDR3 length: 14 residues. Deletions cut 1 base from V and 7 bases from J, with 13 bases between. Per germline, CDR1 SEHNR and CDR2 FQNEAQ (reference sequence).

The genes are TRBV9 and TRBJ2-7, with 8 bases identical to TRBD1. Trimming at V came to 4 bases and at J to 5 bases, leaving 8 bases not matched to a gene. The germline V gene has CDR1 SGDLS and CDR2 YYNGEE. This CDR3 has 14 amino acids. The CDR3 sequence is CASSSGQGRDEQYF. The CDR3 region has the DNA TGTGCCAGCAGCTCCGGACAGGGCCGGGACGAGCAGTACTTC.

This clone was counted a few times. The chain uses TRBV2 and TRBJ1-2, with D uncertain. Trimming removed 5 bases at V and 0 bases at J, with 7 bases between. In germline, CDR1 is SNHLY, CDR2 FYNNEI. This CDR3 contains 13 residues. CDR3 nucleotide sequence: TGTGCCAGCAGTACCGGGACTAACTATGGCTACACCTTC. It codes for CASSTGTNYGYTF.

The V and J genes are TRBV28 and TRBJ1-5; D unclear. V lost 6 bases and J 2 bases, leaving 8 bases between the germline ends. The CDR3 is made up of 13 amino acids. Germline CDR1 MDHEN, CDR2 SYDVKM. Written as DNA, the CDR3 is TGTGCCAGCAGGTCAATGGGCAATCAGCCCCAGCATTTT. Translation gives CASRSMGNQPQHF.